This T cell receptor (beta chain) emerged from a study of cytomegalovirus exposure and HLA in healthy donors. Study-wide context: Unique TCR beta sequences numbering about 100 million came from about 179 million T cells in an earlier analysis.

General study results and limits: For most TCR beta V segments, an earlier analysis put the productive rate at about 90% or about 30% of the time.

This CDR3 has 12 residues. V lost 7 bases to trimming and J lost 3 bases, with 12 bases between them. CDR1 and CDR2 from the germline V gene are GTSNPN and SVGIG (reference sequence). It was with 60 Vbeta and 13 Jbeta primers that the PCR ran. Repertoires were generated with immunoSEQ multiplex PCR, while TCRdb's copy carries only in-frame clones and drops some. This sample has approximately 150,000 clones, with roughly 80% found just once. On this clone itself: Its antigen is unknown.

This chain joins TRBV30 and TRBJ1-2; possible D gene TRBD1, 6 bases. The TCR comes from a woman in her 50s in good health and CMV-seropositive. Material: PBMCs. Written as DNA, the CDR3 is TGTGCCTCAGACAGGCGGGACTATGGCTACACCTTC. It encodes CASDRRDYGYTF.